This T cell receptor beta chain emerged from a study of tumor-infiltrating lymphocytes in primary liver carcinoma. Overall study findings and caveats: The proportion of top clones found throughout all five tumor regions was only about 8-25%.

The germline CDR1 and CDR2 sequences are MGHRA and YSYEKL. This CDR3 has 15 amino acids. Between the trimmed V and J ends, which lost 5 bases and 5 bases, there was a span of 16 bases. Worth noting for this clonotype: The antigen remains undetermined.

Co-extracting RNA and DNA was done with about 20-34 mg of unsorted bulk tissue as input. By surgical resection, the patients were treated for their primary liver carcinoma. Per tumor, sampling covered five separate regions. In every tumor sample, viable tumor cells made up over 80%. A primer matching the constant region was used to make TCR beta cDNA from approximately 0.45 ug of total RNA. Modified slightly, ARM-PCR produced TCR beta libraries over three nested multiplex PCR rounds. The first two PCR rounds, around 11 cycles each, used TRBV1-TRBV30 forward primers and a C-beta reverse primer. TCRdb used MiXCR to reprocess the multiplex PCR reads, holding one entry per CDR3 protein. This sample has 50,000 to 70,000 distinct CDR3 sequences; less than 75% occur once, and the top ten carry approximately 50%.

The receptor's source is a man aged 40-55 years with primary liver carcinoma and hepatitis B virus infection. The specimen sequenced was liver tumor tissue from sampling region 2. As for subset: tumor region T2, inferior pole. This chain uses TRBV4-1 with TRBJ2-1; no clear D. The CDR3 spells CASSLLGNNNNEQFF. The CDR3 nucleotides are TGCGCCAGCAGCTTGCTCGGTAACAATAACAATGAGCAGTTCTTC.